This T cell receptor (beta chain) was obtained from a study of blood T cell repertoires in COVID-19. The wider study: Material from acute and convalescent COVID-19 was sourced from the United States, Italy and Spain. In each case, the material was cDNA or gDNA derived from T cells, B-cell-depleted T cells, or PBMCs.

As processed by the authors: Amplified reference gene primers provided the basis for estimating nucleated cell counts. Sequencing used immunoSEQ multiplex PCR; TCRdb keeps in-frame clones, though not all of them. Clone size and V and J calls were adopted from that table, with D and trimming inferred from the DNA. The sample shows tens of thousands of clones, about 87% of them seen only once. The CDR3 runs to 15 residues. Germline CDR1 MNHNY, CDR2 SVGAGI (reference sequence). Concerning this clone itself: At one end the junction does not follow the germline gene, possibly because of a read error.

The sequenced material came from peripheral blood. This sequence was found in a human donor in a cohort sampled during active COVID-19. The gene calls are TRBV6-6 and TRBJ2-7; 8 bases map to TRBD1. The CDR3 region is CASSDTGQGSHEQYF. The CDR3 DNA sequence: TGTGCCAGCAGCGACACTGGACAGGGCTCCCACGAGCAGTACTTC.